The next 11 T cell receptor beta chains were all read from a single sample in a study of shared clonotypes between healthy human individuals (dated by TCRdb to the early 2020s). Libraries were built with the immunoSEQ multiplex PCR assay. TCRdb limited this immuneACCESS table to in-frame rearrangements with V and J called. A share of clones is missing; checked studies link under half to unresolved V genes, and the rest is unexplained. The sample table shows some 900,000 clones, and 60% to 85% are seen once. The ten largest account for around 1.5% of the sample. The sequenced sample consisted of memory CD4+ T cells sorted from blood. Interpreted using the paper, the cell subset or site label stands for: CD45RA-negative fraction. These receptors were taken from a man aged 18 to 29 in good health.

V usage is TRBV27 and J usage is TRBJ1-6; D is uncertain. The length of the CDR3 is 13 residues. V lost 8 bases, J lost 0 bases, and 5 bases lay in between. Germline V lookup: CDR1 MNHEY, CDR2 SMNVEV (reference sequence). CDR3 sequence: CASALSYNSPLHF. CDR3 in DNA: TGTGCCAGCGCCCTCTCCTATAATTCACCCCTCCACTTT.

The J gene is TRBJ2-7, the V gene TRBV6-4; D is ambiguous. The germline V and J ends were trimmed by 6 bases and 0 bases, with 15 bases remaining between them. Per germline, CDR1 MRHNA and CDR2 SNTAGT. The CDR3 consists of 15 residues. The CDR3, as DNA: TGTGCCAGCAGAGATATTTCGGCCAACTCCTACGAGCAGTACTTC. Protein: CASRDISANSYEQYF.

The genes are TRBV7-2 and TRBJ1-2, with 7 bases aligning to TRBD1. CDR3 length equals 15 residues. The V gene end was trimmed by 3 bases and the J gene end by 2 bases; junction bases not matched to a gene: 6. CDR1 SGHTA and CDR2 FQGNSA come from the germline V gene. The DNA of the CDR3 is TGTGCCAGCAGCTTTACCGTGACAGGGAACTATGGCTACACCTTC. This encodes CASSFTVTGNYGYTF.

This clone has a handful of counts. V and J are TRBV5-1 and TRBJ2-2; the D gene is possibly TRBD1 (6 bases). This CDR3 is 14 amino acids long. V dropped 3 bases and J dropped 1 base, with 7 bases sitting between them. From germline, CDR1 is SGHRS and CDR2 YFSETQ. The CDR3 DNA reads as TGCGCCAGCAGCTGGGGACAGAACACCGGGGAGCTGTTTTTT. As protein: CASSWGQNTGELFF. Variable domain in full (rest from reference TRBV5-1 and TRBJ2-2): KAGVTQTPRYLIKTRGQQVTLSCSPISGHRSVSWYQQTPGQGLQFLFEYFSETQRNKGNFPGRFSGRQFSNSRSEMNVSTLELGDSALYLCASSWGQNTGELFFGEGSRLTVL.

The J gene is TRBJ2-3, the V gene TRBV5-1; perhaps TRBD2 as D (5 bases). CDR3 size: 14 residues. V lost 4 bases, J lost 3 bases, and 12 bases lay in between. Germline assignment: CDR1 SGHRS and CDR2 YFSETQ. The CDR3, as DNA: TGCGCCAGCAGCCGAGTCCGGGGAACAGATACGCAGTATTTT. Its translation is CASSRVRGTDTQYF. The entire variable domain, with the rest obtained from reference TRBV5-1 and TRBJ2-3, is as follows: KAGVTQTPRYLIKTRGQQVTLSCSPISGHRSVSWYQQTPGQGLQFLFEYFSETQRNKGNFPGRFSGRQFSNSRSEMNVSTLELGDSALYLCASSRVRGTDTQYFGPGTRLTVL.

In its sample, this clone was seen once. The chain has TRBV10-3 and TRBJ2-2; a possible D gene is TRBD2 (6 bases). V shed 11 bases and J shed 3 bases, with 10 bases lying between them. The CDR3 sequence is 12 residues long. CDR1 and CDR2 (germline): ENHRY, SYGVKD. The CDR3 DNA is TGTGCCTTCCGGGGGTACACCGGGGAGCTGTTTTTT. Translation: CAFRGYTGELFF.

The V call is TRBV6-6, the J call TRBJ2-7; 11 bases fit TRBD2. In germline, CDR1 is MNHNY, CDR2 SVGAGI (reference sequence). Trimming cost V 5 bases and J 5 bases; bases outside gene matches: 5. The CDR3 contains 14 residues. In DNA, the CDR3 is TGTGCCAGCAGTCCGACTAGCGGGAAGCACGAGCAGTACTTC. Amino acids: CASSPTSGKHEQYF.

J is TRBJ2-7 and V is TRBV6-1, with TRBD1 identical over 7 bases. Trimming removed 10 bases from V and 5 bases from J; junction bases left unmatched: 17. The germline V gene has CDR1 MNHNS and CDR2 SASEGT. The CDR3 length is 15 residues. CDR3 DNA: TGTGCCACGCGAATCCAAGGGAAACAGGGGAACGAGCAGTACTTC. Amino acids: CATRIQGKQGNEQYF.

The V and J genes are TRBV7-9 and TRBJ2-1; no clear D gene. Germline CDR1 is SEHNR and CDR2 is FQNEAQ (reference sequence). V dropped 2 bases and J dropped 0 bases, with 11 bases sitting between them. The CDR3 length is 16 residues. The CDR3 nucleotides are TGTGCCAGCAGCTTATCGGGCCTTAGCTCCTACAATGAGCAGTTCTTC. Translated: CASSLSGLSSYNEQFF.

This clone has a count of ten or more. The chain recombines TRBV11-2 with TRBJ2-5; no reliable D call. Germline V gene lookup returns CDR1 SGHAT and CDR2 FQNNGV. The CDR3 has 15 residues. Trimming pared 0 bases from V and 2 bases from J, leaving 10 bases between. For the CDR3, the DNA is TGTGCCAGCAGCTTAGATTCCACTCAACAAGAGACCCAGTACTTC. Its protein is CASSLDSTQQETQYF.

The chain has TRBV5-6 and TRBJ2-3; D is perhaps TRBD1 or TRBD2 (5 bases each). Trimming stripped 4 bases from V and 4 bases from J, with 13 bases between. The germline V gene has CDR1 SGHDT and CDR2 YYEEEE. CDR3 length: 14 amino acids. In DNA form, the CDR3 reads TGTGCCAGCAGCAAGGGACGGACCCCAGATACGCAGTATTTT. The encoded protein is CASSKGRTPDTQYF. The full variable domain, in which reference TRBV5-6 and TRBJ2-3 provide the parts outside the CDR3, is DAGVTQSPTHLIKTRGQQVTLRCSPKSGHDTVSWYQQALGQGPQFIFQYYEEEERQRGNFPDRFSGHQFPNYSSELNVNALLLGDSALYLCASSKGRTPDTQYFGPGTRLTVL.